The 23 T cell receptor beta chains listed next were all sequenced from one sample in a study of control samples from healthy donors and cancer patients. Profiling relied on immunoSEQ multiplex PCR, and the TCRdb table lists in-frame clones only, not all of them. The sample shows 100,000 to 150,000 clones, around 92% of them seen only once. The sequenced material came from blood. The source of these receptors is a woman aged 50 to 60 in good health.

The J gene is TRBJ1-2, the V gene TRBV30; 12 nucleotides line up with TRBD1. V lost 1 base to trimming and J lost 12 bases; unmatched junction nucleotides: 6. Looked up from germline, CDR1 is GTSNPN and CDR2 is SVGIG (reference sequence). The CDR3 spans 13 residues. Written as DNA, the CDR3 is TGTGCCTGGAGTGGGGGACAGGGGGCGAGAAACACCTTC. Its translation is CAWSGGQGARNTF.

This chain connects TRBV2 to TRBJ2-3; perhaps D is TRBD1 or TRBD2 (5 bases each). Trimming took off 7 bases at V and 5 bases at J, with 13 bases between the two ends. The length of the CDR3 is 13 residues. Germline V gene data show CDR1 as SNHLY and CDR2 as FYNNEI. In DNA form, the CDR3 reads TGTGCCAGCAAACCCCAGGGAGAAGATACGCAGTATTTT. It is translated as CASKPQGEDTQYF.

J is TRBJ1-2 and V is TRBV19, with TRBD1 matching over 7 bases. This CDR3 comprises 14 residues. The V segment lost 7 bases and the J segment 5 bases; nucleotides outside the gene matches: 10. The germline V gene encodes CDR1 LNHDA and CDR2 SQIVND (reference sequence). CDR3 amino acids: CASKGGQSPYGYTF. The CDR3, as DNA: TGTGCCAGTAAGGGGGGACAGTCTCCTTATGGCTACACCTTC.

The CDR3 nucleotides read TGCAGCGCAATTACAGCAGGGTTAGGGGGCTACACCTTC. Its protein product is CSAITAGLGGYTF. The V call is TRBV29-1, the J call TRBJ1-2; possibly TRBD1 for D (5 bases). The CDR3 totals 13 residues. Germline V gene lookup returns CDR1 SQVTM and CDR2 ANQGSEA. The germline V and J ends were trimmed by 7 bases and 8 bases, with 20 bases remaining between them.

J is TRBJ1-1 and V is TRBV5-6; unclear D gene. The CDR3 has 16 amino acids. The germline CDR1 and CDR2 sequences are SGHDT and YYEEEE. With 0 bases removed from V and 0 bases from J, the gap between germline ends came to 12 bases. The CDR3 spells CASSLDGEELNTEAFF. The CDR3 DNA is TGTGCCAGCAGCTTGGACGGGGAGGAACTGAACACTGAAGCTTTCTTT.

The chain joins TRBV27 to TRBJ2-7; no firm D call. CDR1 MNHEY and CDR2 SMNVEV come from the germline V gene (reference sequence). The CDR3 covers 15 residues. Trimming pared 4 bases from V and 4 bases from J, leaving 17 bases between. CDR3 protein: CASSSGFGSHYEQYF. The CDR3 region has the DNA TGTGCCAGCAGTTCCGGGTTCGGGTCTCATTACGAGCAGTACTTC.

CDR3 DNA sequence: TGTGCCAGCAGCTCGACAGGGGAAACCTACAATGAGCAGTTCTTC. This translates into CASSSTGETYNEQFF. The rearrangement links TRBV7-6 to TRBJ2-1, with 8 nucleotides matching TRBD1. This CDR3 spans 15 amino acids. After removal of 4 bases from V and 2 bases from J, the junction contained 4 bases not matched to a gene. Germline CDR1 reads SGHVS; CDR2 reads FNYEAQ.

The chain uses TRBV6-2 or TRBV6-3 and TRBJ2-1; D might be TRBD2 (6 bases). V was pared by 0 bases and J by 10 bases, with 10 bases between. This CDR3 region has 13 residues. Germline lookup yields CDR1 MNHEY and CDR2 SVGEGT. The CDR3 is CASSYSGGLEQFF. The CDR3 nucleotides are TGTGCCAGCAGTTACTCGGGGGGTTTGGAGCAGTTCTTC.

The chain is built from TRBV4-1 and TRBJ1-1; D possibly corresponds to TRBD1 (5 bases). The ends were cut back, 1 base at V and 0 bases at J, with 9 bases in the middle. The CDR3 contains 15 residues. Germline assignment: CDR1 MGHRA and CDR2 YSYEKL. The DNA for the CDR3 is TGCGCCAGCAGCCAAGTGACGGGGCTGAACACTGAAGCTTTCTTT. Amino acid sequence: CASSQVTGLNTEAFF.

V gene TRBV6-6 combines with J gene TRBJ1-5; 8 bases agree with TRBD1. CDR1 MNHNY and CDR2 SVGAGI come from the germline V gene (reference sequence). The J segment lost 0 bases and the V segment lost 5 bases, leaving 9 bases of the junction unmatched. The CDR3 has 17 residues. The CDR3 protein is CASSHDRGSDSNQPQHF. The CDR3 DNA sequence: TGTGCCAGCAGTCATGACAGGGGTAGTGATAGCAATCAGCCCCAGCATTTT.

This rearrangement joins TRBV28 to TRBJ1-2; D gene unclear. Between the trimmed V and J ends, which lost 5 bases and 7 bases, there was a span of 11 bases. This CDR3 comprises 12 residues. The germline gives CDR1 MDHEN, CDR2 SYDVKM. CDR3 sequence (DNA): TGTGCCAGCAGTCAGCAGGTATTTGGCTACACCTTC. Its translation: CASSQQVFGYTF.

The J gene is TRBJ1-6, the V gene TRBV7-8; D unclear. CDR3 size: 16 residues. Trimming removed 1 base at V and 0 bases at J, with 7 bases between. CDR1 is SGHVS, CDR2 FQNEAQ, per germline. CDR3 loop: CASSLEARSYNSPLHF. As DNA, the CDR3 is TGTGCCAGCAGCTTAGAAGCTCGCTCCTATAATTCACCCCTCCACTTT.

The CDR3 DNA sequence: TGTGCCAGCAGCTTGGCGGGAGTCAATGAGCAGTTCTTC. Its translation is CASSLAGVNEQFF. The V gene is TRBV5-4, the J gene TRBJ2-1; TRBD2 is a possible D gene (6 bases). Germline CDR1 SGHNT, CDR2 YYREEE (reference sequence). The V end lost 0 bases, the J end lost 6 bases, and 7 bases lay between the germline ends. CDR3 size: 13 residues.

This chain links TRBV7-5 with TRBJ2-5; TRBD1, the table's D call, lacks a check against the DNA. TRBV7-5 is reported as a pseudogene. The CDR3 is made up of 15 amino acids. In DNA, the CDR3 is TGTGCCAGAAGGATCCGGGACAGACCTCAAGAGACCCAGTACTTC. This gives the protein CARRIRDRPQETQYF.

The chain combines TRBV5-4 with TRBJ2-3; 8 nucleotides match TRBD2. Germline loops: CDR1 SGHNT, CDR2 YYREEE (reference sequence). There are 15 residues in the CDR3. The ends lost 3 bases at V and 5 bases at J; junction bases unmatched: 8. This CDR3 is CASSWILAGKDTQYF. For the CDR3, the DNA is TGTGCCAGCAGCTGGATCTTAGCGGGGAAAGATACGCAGTATTTT.

The V call is TRBV28, the J call TRBJ1-1; TRBD1 is a possible D gene (5 bases). V gave up 6 bases and J gave up 0 bases, with 14 bases separating them. Germline-derived CDR1 and CDR2 are MDHEN and SYDVKM. The CDR3 loop spans 15 amino acids. CDR3 in DNA: TGTGCCAGCAGACTACAGGTAGCAATGAACACTGAAGCTTTCTTT. Translated: CASRLQVAMNTEAFF.

The chain joins TRBV29-1 to TRBJ2-7, with D tentatively TRBD1 or TRBD2 (7 bases each). Looked up from germline, CDR1 is SQVTM and CDR2 is ANQGSEA. The CDR3 is made up of 12 amino acids. Trimming cost V 5 bases and J 4 bases, with 12 bases left between them. CDR3 coding DNA: TGCAGCGTTTCAGGGGGGGGTTACGAGCAGTACTTC. It encodes CSVSGGGYEQYF.

This chain joins TRBV9 and TRBJ2-3, with TRBD2 identical over 8 bases. The V and J ends lost 3 bases and 0 bases, in that order; junction bases with no gene match: 6. The CDR3 is 16 residues long. CDR1 and CDR2 from the germline V gene are SGDLS and YYNGEE. This chain's CDR3 is CASSALAGASTDTQYF. The CDR3 DNA sequence: TGTGCCAGCAGCGCCCTAGCGGGTGCTAGCACAGATACGCAGTATTTT. The variable domain in full, with the rest retrieved from reference TRBV9 and TRBJ2-3, is DSGVTQTPKHLITATGQRVTLRCSPRSGDLSVYWYQQSLDQGLQFLIQYYNGEERAKGNILERFSAQQFPDLHSELNLSSLELGDSALYFCASSALAGASTDTQYFGPGTRLTVL.

J is TRBJ1-2 and V is TRBV28; no reliable D call. Trimming took off 6 bases at V and 8 bases at J, with 13 bases between the two ends. The CDR3 is 12 amino acids. Germline CDR1 and CDR2: MDHEN and SYDVKM. The CDR3 DNA sequence: TGTGCCAGCAGCCTGCCCGGGGTGGGCTACACCTTC. Its protein is CASSLPGVGYTF.

CDR3 in amino acids: CASSPGQASSGANVLTF. The CDR3 nucleotides are TGCGCCAGCAGCCCGGGACAGGCCAGCTCTGGGGCCAACGTCCTGACTTTC. The chain has TRBV5-1 and TRBJ2-6, with 8 bases identical to TRBD1. Germline V CDR1 and CDR2: SGHRS, YFSETQ. The CDR3 consists of 17 residues. V dropped 4 bases and J dropped 0; count of bases not matched to a gene: 6.

V gene TRBV4-1 combines with J gene TRBJ1-2; D is ambiguous. With 0 bases removed from V and 8 bases from J, the gap between germline ends came to 16 bases. The CDR3 covers 15 residues. The V gene's germline CDR1 is MGHRA and CDR2 YSYEKL. The CDR3 loop reads CASSQDPASEKGYTF. In nucleotides, the CDR3 is TGCGCCAGCAGCCAAGATCCCGCCTCAGAAAAAGGCTACACCTTC.

The rearrangement uses TRBV7-9 and TRBJ1-2; 10 bases are shared with TRBD1. Trimming took 4 bases from V and 7 from J; bases not matched to a gene: 3. Looked up from germline, CDR1 is SEHNR and CDR2 is FQNEAQ (reference sequence). This CDR3 is 13 amino acids long. The CDR3 here is CASSWDRGGGYTF. CDR3 nucleotide sequence: TGTGCCAGCAGCTGGGACAGGGGTGGTGGCTACACCTTC. The full variable domain, completed using reference TRBV7-9 and TRBJ1-2, is DTGVSQNPRHKITKRGQNVTFRCDPISEHNRLYWYRQTLGQGPEFLTYFQNEAQLEKSRLLSDRFSAERPKGSFSTLEIQRTEQGDSAMYLCASSWDRGGGYTFGSGTRLTVV.

This clone was seen a handful of times. This chain uses TRBV5-4 with TRBJ2-1; D is unclear. The CDR3 consists of 11 residues. Germline V gives CDR1 SGHNT, CDR2 YYREEE (reference sequence). Trimming left V 5 bases short and J 5 bases short, with 5 bases between. This CDR3 reads CASRTNNEQFF. The DNA for the CDR3 is TGTGCCAGCAGGACCAACAATGAGCAGTTCTTC.